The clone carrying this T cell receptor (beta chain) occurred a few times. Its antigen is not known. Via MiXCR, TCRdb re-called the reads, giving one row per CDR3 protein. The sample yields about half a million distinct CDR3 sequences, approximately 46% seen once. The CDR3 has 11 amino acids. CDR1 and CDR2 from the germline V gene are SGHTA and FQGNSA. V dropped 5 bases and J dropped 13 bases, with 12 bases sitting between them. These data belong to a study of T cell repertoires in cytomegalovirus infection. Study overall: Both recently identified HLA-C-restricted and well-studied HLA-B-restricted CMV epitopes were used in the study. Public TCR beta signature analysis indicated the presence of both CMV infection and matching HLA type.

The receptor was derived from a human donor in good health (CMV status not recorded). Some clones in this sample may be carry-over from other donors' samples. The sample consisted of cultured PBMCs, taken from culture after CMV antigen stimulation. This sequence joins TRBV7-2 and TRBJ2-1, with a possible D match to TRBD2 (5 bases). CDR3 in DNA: TGTGCCAGCAGCCCGGGGATCCACCAGTTCTTC. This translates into CASSPGIHQFF.